This TCR beta chain was captured in a study of blood T cell repertoires in COVID-19. At the level of the study: Samples came from the United States, Italy and Spain, spanning acute and convalescent COVID-19.

Germline CDR1 reads KGHSH; CDR2 reads LQKENI. This CDR3 is built from 15 residues. V gave up 4 bases and J gave up 7 bases, with 17 bases separating them. Profiling relied on immunoSEQ multiplex PCR, and the TCRdb table lists in-frame clones only, not all of them. The table lists roughly 200,000 clones, around 90% of them singletons. Material for sequencing was peripheral blood. V is TRBV18 and J is TRBJ2-1; perhaps TRBD2 as D (6 bases). The origin of this receptor is a man in his sixties with acute or convalescent COVID-19. Here the CDR3 DNA reads TGTGCCAGCTCACGGGGAGCGGGCGGTAGGAATGAGCAGTTCTTC. This codes for CASSRGAGGRNEQFF.